Sequencing of this TCR beta chain was carried out in a study of T cells after yellow fever vaccination. Study-level results: Detected again after the booster were most primary-vaccination clones, at 95% to 98% CD4 and 80% to 90% CD8.

This clonotype was found many times. Its antigen is still unknown. The germline V gene encodes CDR1 SGHVS and CDR2 FQNEAQ. This CDR3 region has 15 residues. V was pared by 0 bases and J by 0 bases, with 6 bases between. TCRdb passed the 5' RACE reads through MiXCR, listing each CDR3 protein once. The sample has about 330,000 distinct CDR3 sequences, about 4% seen once; the top ten hold 20% to 25%. This clonotype was sampled from a man between 18 and 29 years old who received the YFV17D yellow fever vaccine. The material sequenced was PBMCs, taken 5 days after the yellow fever booster vaccination. J is TRBJ2-4 and V is TRBV7-8; D ambiguous. CDR3 sequence reads: CASSLAPVAKNIQYF. The DNA of the CDR3 is TGTGCCAGCAGCTTAGCCCCAGTAGCCAAAAACATTCAGTACTTC.